This T cell receptor beta chain was recorded in a study of radiation and T cells in renal cell carcinoma. Profiled with immunoSEQ multiplex PCR; TCRdb holds only in-frame clones, not every one. The sample records about 140,000 clones, over 80% being singletons. Worth noting for this clone: Its antigen is undetermined.

Points from the study as a whole: In blood, top tumor clones expanded by 2 weeks, shrinking by 4.

Specified time point: baseline pretreatment blood. Treatment: 15 Gy SBRT to primary tumor, nephrectomy 4 weeks later. Radiation-treated patients gave blood at baseline, week 2 and week 4. Looked up from germline, CDR1 is SGHNT and CDR2 is YYREEE (reference sequence). The CDR3 has 16 residues. V lost 4 bases, J lost 2 bases, and 8 bases stayed unmatched. This chain connects TRBV5-4 to TRBJ2-7, with TRBD1 matching over 11 bases. This clonotype originated in a woman aged 50 to 65 with renal cell carcinoma. This material consisted of blood, taken from a patient whose treatment included radiotherapy and nephrectomy. The CDR3 DNA sequence: TGTGCCAGCAGCCCGTCCCGGGACAGGGGGACCTACGAGCAGTACTTC. It encodes CASSPSRDRGTYEQYF.